This TCR beta chain was recorded in a study of cytomegalovirus exposure and HLA in healthy donors. General study points: Looking again later, the authors saw that most CMV-associated TCR beta chains seemed HLA-restricted. The authors later linked a missense DCLRE1C variant to TCR beta V- and J-gene trimming. An analysis was carried out at a later point. It showed that HLA-associated TCR beta chains were more clonally expanded than equally common non-associated chains.

The CDR3 contains 15 residues. V lost 4 bases, J lost 6 bases, and 9 bases stayed unmatched. Germline values: CDR1 SGHRS, CDR2 YFSETQ. PCR employed 60 Vbeta and 13 Jbeta primers. This table comes from immunoSEQ multiplex PCR, and its TCRdb copy is limited to in-frame clones, with some not included. The sample carries 65,000 to 85,000 clones, 77% recorded once. Of note for this clone: No antigen is known for it.

Samples came from healthy bone marrow donors. The chain is built from TRBV5-1 and TRBJ2-1; 8 bases fit TRBD2. This sequence was found in a man in his fifties or sixties in good health and CMV-seropositive. Sequencing was carried out using PBMCs. The chain's CDR3 is CASSQTSGPGNEQFF. CDR3 sequence (DNA): TGCGCCAGCAGCCAAACTAGCGGCCCTGGCAATGAGCAGTTCTTC. Variable domain in full (rest from reference TRBV5-1 and TRBJ2-1): KAGVTQTPRYLIKTRGQQVTLSCSPISGHRSVSWYQQTPGQGLQFLFEYFSETQRNKGNFPGRFSGRQFSNSRSEMNVSTLELGDSALYLCASSQTSGPGNEQFFGPGTRLTVL.